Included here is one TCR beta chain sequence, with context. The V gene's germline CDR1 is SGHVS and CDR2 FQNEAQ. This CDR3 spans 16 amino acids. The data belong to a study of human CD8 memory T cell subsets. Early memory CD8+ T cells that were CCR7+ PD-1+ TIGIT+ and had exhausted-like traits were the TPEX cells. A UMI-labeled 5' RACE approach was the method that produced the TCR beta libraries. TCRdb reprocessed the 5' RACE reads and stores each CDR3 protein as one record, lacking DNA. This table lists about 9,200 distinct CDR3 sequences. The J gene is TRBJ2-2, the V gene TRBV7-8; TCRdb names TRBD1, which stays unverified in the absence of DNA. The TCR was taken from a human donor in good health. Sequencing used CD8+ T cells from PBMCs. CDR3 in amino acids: CASSLNQGTNTGELFF.